This TCR beta chain was sequenced for a study of T cell responses to AZD1222 COVID-19 vaccine. Produced via immunoSEQ multiplex PCR; TCRdb's table is partial and in-frame only. Of some 150,000 clones listed, around 93% were seen once; the top ten hold more than 3%. The CDR3 contains 13 residues. Germline assignment: CDR1 SEHNR and CDR2 FQNEAQ (reference sequence). V was clipped by 6 bases and J by 6 bases; unmatched bases: 2. Recipients boosted at about 4 weeks or about 12 weeks are pooled. The source was peripheral blood, collected 28 days after the second AZD1222 dose. This receptor was obtained from an adult who received the AZD1222 COVID-19 vaccine. The chain links TRBV7-9 to TRBJ1-2; 12 bases match TRBD1. The CDR3 is CASRRDRGHGYTF. The CDR3 coding sequence is TGTGCCAGCAGGAGGGACAGGGGGCATGGCTACACCTTC.